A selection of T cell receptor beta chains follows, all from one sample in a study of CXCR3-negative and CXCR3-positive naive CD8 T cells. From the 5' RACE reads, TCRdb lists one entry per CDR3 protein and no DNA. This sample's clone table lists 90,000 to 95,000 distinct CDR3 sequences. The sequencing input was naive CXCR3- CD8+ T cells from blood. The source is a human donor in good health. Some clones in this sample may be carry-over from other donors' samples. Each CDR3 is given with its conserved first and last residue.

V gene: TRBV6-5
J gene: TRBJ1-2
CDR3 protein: CASRVGRIGGYTF

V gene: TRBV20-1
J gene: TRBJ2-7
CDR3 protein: CSATSEASYEQYF

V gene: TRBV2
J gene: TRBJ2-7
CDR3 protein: CASREMGYEQYF

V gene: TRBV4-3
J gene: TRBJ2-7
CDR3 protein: CASSQDRRGAYEQYF

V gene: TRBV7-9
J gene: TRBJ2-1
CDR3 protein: CASSHGTSGTGEQFF

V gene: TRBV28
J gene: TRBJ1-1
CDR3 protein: CASNGRMNTEAFF

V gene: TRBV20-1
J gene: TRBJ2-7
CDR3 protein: CSARSRTSSYEQYF

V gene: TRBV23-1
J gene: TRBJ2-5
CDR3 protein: CASSPIQGSLQETQYF

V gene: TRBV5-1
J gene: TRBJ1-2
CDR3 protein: CASSLGPETSLNYGYTF

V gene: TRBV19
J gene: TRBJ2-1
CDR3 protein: CASSTLSGTYNEQFF

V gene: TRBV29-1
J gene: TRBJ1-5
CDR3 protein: CSVEEENQPQHF

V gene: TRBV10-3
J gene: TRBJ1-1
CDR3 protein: CAISESAEGRTEAFF

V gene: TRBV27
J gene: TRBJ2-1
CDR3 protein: CASSGVVSYNEQFF

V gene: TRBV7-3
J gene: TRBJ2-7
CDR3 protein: CASSADGTATYEQYF

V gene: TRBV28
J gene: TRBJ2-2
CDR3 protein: CASSPPPGRGLTGELFF

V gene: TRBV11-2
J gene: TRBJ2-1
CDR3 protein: CASGAPLDNEQFF

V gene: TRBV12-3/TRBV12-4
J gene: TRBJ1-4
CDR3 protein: CASSLGDGATNEKLFF